This TCR beta chain derives from a study of CD8+CD57+ T cells in acquired aplastic anemia. The CDR3 covers 13 residues. Germline lookup yields CDR1 SQVTM and CDR2 ANQGSEA. J lost 1 base, V lost 3 bases, and 1 base had no gene match. By flow cytometry, patients selected for sequencing had shown an expansion of CD8+CD57+ cells. TCR beta VDJ and CDR3 were profiled, and genomic DNA was the template. TCRdb reanalysed the reads using MiXCR and keeps one entry per CDR3 protein. The table has under 250,000 distinct CDR3 sequences, around half seen once. Many counts were recorded for this clonotype. This sequence joins TRBV29-1 and TRBJ1-1; TRBD1 matches at 8 bases. The source of this sequence is a human donor with aplastic anemia. The sequenced material came from sorted CD4+, CD8+, or CD8+CD57+ T cells (not recorded which) from PBMCs. CDR3 region: CSVETGANTEAFF. The CDR3 nucleotides are TGCAGCGTTGAGACAGGGGCGAACACTGAAGCTTTCTTT.